This TCR beta chain is from a study of T cells in Graves' hyperthyroidism and ophthalmopathy. Study outcomes and limitations: The model predicted ophthalmopathy a median around 6.5 months before onset.

PBMCs came from 10 ml fresh peripheral blood. This clonotype was found many times. Its antigen is unknown. The source material, RNA transcripts, was used to amplify TCR beta CDR3 regions. Using the HTBI primer set, a first-round RT-PCR was run on the TCR CDR3. One entry per CDR3 protein, called by TCRdb with MiXCR from the multiplex PCR reads. The table records hundreds of thousands of distinct CDR3 sequences, 35% to 45% of them present only once. The CDR3 runs 13 residues. Germline values: CDR1 SGHVS, CDR2 FNYEAQ. V lost 5 bases and J lost 8, with 12 bases in between. The source of this sequence is a young man with Graves' hyperthyroidism. The gene calls are TRBV7-6 and TRBJ1-4, with D unclear. Sequenced: blood. The CDR3 DNA follows: TGTGCCAGCAGCCCCGCAGGAGGCGAAAAACTGTTTTTT. This codes for CASSPAGGEKLFF.